Shown below are 14 T cell receptor beta chains from a single sample sequenced in a study of CXCR3-negative and CXCR3-positive naive CD8 T cells. Each TRB cDNA library was prepared by 5' RACE (with UMI labels). Reprocessing the 5' RACE reads, TCRdb reports a single entry for every CDR3 protein and omits DNA. The sample table sets out about 40,000 distinct CDR3 sequences. The sample comprised memory CD8+ T cells from blood. These receptors were obtained from a human donor in good health. Some clones in this sample may be carry-over from other donors' samples.

V gene TRBV4-2 combines with J gene TRBJ2-1; TCRdb gives TRBD2 as the D gene, but with no DNA this cannot be confirmed. CDR3 length equals 16 residues. CDR1 LGHNA and CDR2 YNFKEQ come from the germline V gene. CDR3 in amino acids: CASSQSLAGGLGEQFF.

The chain links TRBV21-1 to TRBJ2-1; the D call from TCRdb, TRBD1, cannot be confirmed without DNA. TRBV21-1 is tagged as a pseudogene. The CDR3 contains 14 residues. Here the CDR3 reads CARATPGGYNEQFF.

V usage is TRBV21-1 and J usage is TRBJ2-7; checking the TCRdb D call of TRBD2 is not possible without DNA. TRBV21-1 is listed as a pseudogene. The CDR3 sequence is 18 residues long. The CDR3 spells CASSNIMGQKAPAYEQYF.

This chain joins TRBV29-1 and TRBJ2-3; the TRBD1 assignment by TCRdb is unverifiable without DNA. This CDR3 region has 17 residues. Germline-derived CDR1 and CDR2 are SQVTM and ANQGSEA. The CDR3: CSVEERGDLVFTDTQYF.

The chain carries TRBV15 and TRBJ2-1; no DNA is available, so the TRBD1 call from TCRdb remains unchecked. Germline-derived CDR1 and CDR2 are LNHNV and YYDKDF (reference sequence). The CDR3 runs 15 residues. The CDR3 protein is CATSRDHGGIDEQFF.

This chain uses TRBV20-1 with TRBJ2-7; TCRdb designates TRBD2, a call that cannot be tested without DNA. Per the germline V gene, CDR1 is DFQATT and CDR2 is SNEGSKA (reference sequence). The CDR3 runs to 13 residues. The CDR3: CSARERADYEQYF.

The chain joins TRBV10-3 to TRBJ1-2. The CDR3 consists of 15 residues. Germline loops: CDR1 ENHRY, CDR2 SYGVKD. The CDR3 sequence: CAIRGLKEFDYGYTF.

This chain uses TRBV4-2 with TRBJ2-2; TCRdb's D gene call, TRBD2, goes unchecked for lack of DNA. CDR1 and CDR2 from the germline V gene are LGHNA and YNFKEQ. The CDR3 loop spans 17 amino acids. This CDR3 is CTSRPGTSESQAGELFF.

The J gene is TRBJ1-6, the V gene TRBV7-8. CDR1 and CDR2 from the germline V gene are SGHVS and FQNEAQ. The CDR3 is made up of 14 amino acids. CDR3 sequence: CASSLGGDGSPLHF.

V and J are TRBV7-9 and TRBJ2-1; absent DNA, TCRdb's TRBD1 call cannot be checked. The germline V gene encodes CDR1 SEHNR and CDR2 FQNEAQ (reference sequence). The CDR3 is 11 residues long. Here the CDR3 reads CASSSTGVPVF.

The rearrangement joins TRBV24-1 to TRBJ2-2; without DNA, the TCRdb call of TRBD2 cannot be checked. The CDR3 length is 18 residues. CDR1 and CDR2 (germline): KGHDR, SFDVKD. CDR3: CATSDPLAGPRHTGELFF.

V usage is TRBV7-9 and J usage is TRBJ2-3; the TCRdb call, TRBD2, lacks DNA for checking. Germline V gene lookup returns CDR1 SEHNR and CDR2 FQNEAQ (reference sequence). The CDR3 totals 17 residues. CDR3 in amino acids: CASSQDPGDDGTDTQYF.

The chain links TRBV7-2 to TRBJ2-3. CDR1 and CDR2 (germline): SGHTA, FQGNSA. The CDR3 loop spans 14 amino acids. CDR3 sequence: CARTKSGPTDTQYF.

Here the CDR3 reads CASSKDGTGVSPLHF. J is TRBJ1-6 and V is TRBV21-1; the TRBD1 assignment by TCRdb is unverifiable without DNA. TRBV21-1 is a pseudogene segment. The CDR3 covers 15 residues.